The 20 T cell receptor beta chains listed next were all sequenced from one sample in a study of cytotoxic CD8 clonotypes in ibrutinib-treated CLL. Some clones are missing from TCRdb's copy, which holds only in-frame ones; the method was immunoSEQ multiplex PCR. The sample records around 330,000 clones, approximately 67% being singletons. The input for sequencing was PBMCs, taken after 36 months of ibrutinib treatment. The receptor source for this set is a human donor with chronic lymphocytic leukemia.

This clone turned up a few times. The chain employs TRBV6-5 and TRBJ2-7; D perhaps matches TRBD2 (6 bases). The CDR3 contains 14 residues. Germline CDR1 reads MNHEY; CDR2 reads SVGAGI. V shed 0 bases and J shed 6 bases, with 12 bases lying between them. CDR3 residues: CASSYSREEGEQYF. CDR3 in DNA: TGTGCCAGCAGTTACTCCCGCGAGGAGGGCGAGCAGTACTTC.

This clone was detected only once. The V and J genes are TRBV7-6 and TRBJ1-2; no reliable D call. The CDR3 is 15 amino acids. CDR1 and CDR2 (germline): SGHVS, FNYEAQ. With 0 bases removed from V and 0 bases from J, the gap between germline ends came to 8 bases. The CDR3 nucleotides are TGTGCCAGCAGCTTAGCGCGCGGTGCTAACTATGGCTACACCTTC. The encoded protein is CASSLARGANYGYTF.

This clone was detected once. The chain combines TRBV28 with TRBJ2-7; D call uncertain. The CDR3 totals 11 residues. V lost 7 bases and J lost 2, with 6 bases in between. Germline values: CDR1 MDHEN, CDR2 SYDVKM. CDR3 DNA sequence: TGTGCCAGCAAGGTGGCCTACGAGCAGTACTTC. Amino acids: CASKVAYEQYF.

The CDR3, as DNA: TGTGCCAGCAGGGATGGACAGGCCTACGAGCAGTACTTC. It yields the protein CASRDGQAYEQYF. The chain recombines TRBV5-4 with TRBJ2-7; 7 positions match TRBD1. Germline lookup yields CDR1 SGHNT and CDR2 YYREEE (reference sequence). The CDR3 extends over 13 amino acids. The V gene end was trimmed by 5 bases and the J gene end by 2 bases; junction bases not matched to a gene: 4.

The genes are TRBV7-9 and TRBJ2-5; D not certain. The germline CDR1 and CDR2 sequences are SEHNR and FQNEAQ (reference sequence). The V end lost 4 bases, the J end lost 0 bases, and 9 bases lay between the germline ends. The CDR3 totals 14 residues. The CDR3 sequence is CASSYYRNQETQYF. CDR3 nucleotides: TGTGCCAGCAGCTACTACAGAAACCAAGAGACCCAGTACTTC. Full variable domain (remainder filled in from reference TRBV7-9 and TRBJ2-5): DTGVSQNPRHKITKRGQNVTFRCDPISEHNRLYWYRQTLGQGPEFLTYFQNEAQLEKSRLLSDRFSAERPKGSFSTLEIQRTEQGDSAMYLCASSYYRNQETQYFGPGTRLLVL.

This chain connects TRBV9 to TRBJ2-1, with D perhaps matching TRBD1 or TRBD2 (5 bases each). From germline, CDR1 is SGDLS and CDR2 YYNGEE. The CDR3 spans 14 residues. V was pared by 0 bases and J by 6 bases, with 10 bases between. The CDR3 loop is CASSVGGELNEQFF. The CDR3 DNA follows: TGTGCCAGCAGCGTAGGAGGGGAGCTCAATGAGCAGTTCTTC.

The rearrangement uses TRBV5-1 and TRBJ1-4; D may be TRBD1 (6 bases). Germline assignment: CDR1 SGHRS and CDR2 YFSETQ. V was clipped by 3 bases and J by 8 bases, with 20 bases between them. This CDR3 comprises 16 residues. The CDR3 reads CASSSGATGYGEKLFF. CDR3 coding DNA: TGCGCCAGCAGCTCAGGGGCAACAGGGTATGGCGAAAAACTGTTTTTT.

The rearrangement links TRBV7-9 to TRBJ1-5; D not resolved. Trimming took 5 bases from V and 7 from J, leaving 18 bases between them. CDR1 is SEHNR and CDR2 is FQNEAQ in the germline V gene (reference sequence). The length of the CDR3 is 15 residues. This chain's CDR3 is CASSPGPAPPQPQHF. CDR3 DNA sequence: TGTGCCAGCAGCCCTGGACCAGCCCCCCCCCAGCCCCAGCATTTT.

The genes are TRBV7-9 and TRBJ2-3; unclear D gene. Trimming removed 8 bases from V and 3 bases from J, with 12 bases in between. CDR1 is SEHNR, CDR2 FQNEAQ, per germline (reference sequence). The CDR3 is 13 residues long. DNA for the CDR3: TGTGCCAGCTACCCAAAAGGGACAGATACGCAGTATTTT. This sequence encodes CASYPKGTDTQYF.

This clone has a single count. The chain carries TRBV7-9 and TRBJ2-3; D not resolved. V was cut by 6 bases and J by 5 bases, with 21 bases left in between. Germline values: CDR1 SEHNR, CDR2 FQNEAQ (reference sequence). CDR3 length: 16 amino acids. CDR3 sequence reads: CASRRDSDPHVDTQYF. CDR3 DNA sequence: TGTGCCAGCAGAAGAGACTCCGACCCCCACGTAGATACGCAGTATTTT.

This clone appeared a single time. V usage is TRBV5-4 and J usage is TRBJ2-2; 10 bases align to TRBD2. The germline V gene has CDR1 SGHNT and CDR2 YYREEE (reference sequence). This CDR3 contains 17 residues. Trimming took 5 bases from V and 6 from J; bases not matched to a gene: 13. Here the CDR3 reads CASSRLPGTSDPGELFF. CDR3 nucleotide sequence: TGTGCCAGCAGTCGACTACCCGGGACTAGCGACCCCGGGGAGCTGTTTTTT.

The chain joins TRBV4-1 to TRBJ1-4, with D uncertain. Trimming removed 0 bases at V and 7 bases at J, with 12 bases between. This CDR3 contains 15 residues. Germline lookup yields CDR1 MGHRA and CDR2 YSYEKL. CDR3 in amino acids: CASSQEGSRSEKLFF. The DNA of the CDR3 is TGCGCCAGCAGCCAAGAGGGGAGCCGTAGTGAAAAACTGTTTTTT.

The chain joins TRBV28 to TRBJ2-7; a weak D match, TRBD2 (6 bases). V was pared by 8 bases and J by 5 bases, with 16 bases between. CDR1 is MDHEN, CDR2 SYDVKM, per germline. This CDR3 region has 13 residues. CDR3 sequence: CASSPGGFHEQYF. CDR3 DNA: TGTGCCAGCTCCCCCGGGGGTTTCCACGAGCAGTACTTC.

The chain links TRBV18 to TRBJ1-2, with a possible D match to TRBD1 (5 bases). CDR1 and CDR2 from the germline V gene are KGHSH and LQKENI. V lost 3 bases and J lost 4, with 15 bases in between. This CDR3 contains 15 residues. CDR3 in amino acids: CASSPLQTEIYGYTF. The CDR3 nucleotides are TGTGCCAGCTCACCGCTACAGACAGAAATCTATGGCTACACCTTC.

The genes are TRBV27 and TRBJ2-7, with TRBD1 matching over 12 bases. Per germline, CDR1 MNHEY and CDR2 SMNVEV (reference sequence). CDR3 length: 17 residues. The V segment lost 3 bases and the J segment 6 bases; nucleotides outside the gene matches: 12. CDR3 protein: CASSLPRGGQGAREQYF. In nucleotides, the CDR3 is TGTGCCAGCAGTTTGCCGCGAGGGGGACAGGGGGCGCGCGAGCAGTACTTC.

The V call is TRBV7-9, the J call TRBJ1-2, with D possibly being TRBD1 (6 bases). V was shortened by 3 bases and J by 6 bases, with 20 bases between the two germline ends. Germline V gives CDR1 SEHNR, CDR2 FQNEAQ (reference sequence). The CDR3 has 16 residues. In DNA form, the CDR3 reads TGTGCCAGCAGCTTCCGACAGGCCTGGGCGCGGCATGGCTACACCTTC. Its translation is CASSFRQAWARHGYTF.

This clone was detected ten times or more. The chain recombines TRBV9 with TRBJ1-2; a weak D match, TRBD1 (5 bases). This CDR3 region has 15 residues. V was pared by 0 bases and J by 4 bases, with 13 bases between. CDR1 and CDR2 from the germline V gene are SGDLS and YYNGEE. The CDR3 here is CASSVASGPIYGYTF. As DNA, the CDR3 is TGTGCCAGCAGCGTAGCTTCGGGGCCAATCTATGGCTACACCTTC.

The rearrangement joins TRBV15 to TRBJ2-5; D may be TRBD2 (6 bases). In germline, CDR1 is LNHNV, CDR2 YYDKDF (reference sequence). CDR3 size: 17 residues. V was trimmed by 0 bases and J by 4 bases, leaving 18 bases between them. Written as DNA, the CDR3 is TGTGCCACCAGCAGAGATCTGGAGGGGACGACGGGAGAGACCCAGTACTTC. Translating it yields CATSRDLEGTTGETQYF.

In regard to this clone: One base away lies a much larger clone, so this may be a sequencing read error. The genes are TRBV5-4 and TRBJ2-5; the D is unclear. CDR1 is SGHNT and CDR2 is YYREEE in the germline V gene (reference sequence). The CDR3 totals 11 residues. The germline V and J ends were trimmed by 0 bases and 3 bases, with 0 bases remaining between them. CDR3 nucleotide sequence: TGTGCCAGCAGCTTGGAAGAGACCCAGTACTTC. Its translation: CASSLEETQYF.

This clone showed up just once. The chain employs TRBV10-3 and TRBJ1-2; 7 bases map to TRBD1. Germline V CDR1 and CDR2: ENHRY, SYGVKD. The CDR3 is made up of 13 amino acids. J lost 4 bases, V lost 4 bases, and 3 bases had no gene match. This chain's CDR3 is CAISGEGAYGYTF. CDR3 nucleotide sequence: TGTGCCATCAGTGGGGAGGGGGCCTATGGCTACACCTTC.